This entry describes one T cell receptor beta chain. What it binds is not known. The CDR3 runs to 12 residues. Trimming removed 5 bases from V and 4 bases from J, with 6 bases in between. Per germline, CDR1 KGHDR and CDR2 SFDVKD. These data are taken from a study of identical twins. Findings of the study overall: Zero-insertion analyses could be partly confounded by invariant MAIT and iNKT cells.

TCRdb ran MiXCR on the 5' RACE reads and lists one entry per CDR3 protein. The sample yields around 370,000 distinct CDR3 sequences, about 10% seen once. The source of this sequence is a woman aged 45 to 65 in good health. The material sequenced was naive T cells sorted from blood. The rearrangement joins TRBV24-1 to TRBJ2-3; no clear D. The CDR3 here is CATSGSADTQYF. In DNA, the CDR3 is TGTGCCACCAGTGGCAGCGCAGATACGCAGTATTTT.